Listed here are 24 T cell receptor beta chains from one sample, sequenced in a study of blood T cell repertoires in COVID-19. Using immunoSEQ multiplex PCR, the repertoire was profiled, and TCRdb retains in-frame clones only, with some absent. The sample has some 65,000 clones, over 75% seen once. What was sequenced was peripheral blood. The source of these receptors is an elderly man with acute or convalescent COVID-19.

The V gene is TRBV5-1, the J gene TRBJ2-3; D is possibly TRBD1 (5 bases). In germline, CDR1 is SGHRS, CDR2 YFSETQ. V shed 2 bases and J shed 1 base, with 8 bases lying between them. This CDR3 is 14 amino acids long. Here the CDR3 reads CASSLRGGTDTQYF. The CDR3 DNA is TGCGCCAGCAGCTTAAGGGGTGGCACAGATACGCAGTATTTT.

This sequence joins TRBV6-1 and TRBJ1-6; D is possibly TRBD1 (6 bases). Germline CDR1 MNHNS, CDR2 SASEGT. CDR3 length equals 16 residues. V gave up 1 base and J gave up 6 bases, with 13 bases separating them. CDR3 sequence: CASSEVMLGANSPLHF. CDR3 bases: TGTGCCAGCAGTGAAGTGATGCTGGGGGCTAATTCACCCCTCCACTTT.

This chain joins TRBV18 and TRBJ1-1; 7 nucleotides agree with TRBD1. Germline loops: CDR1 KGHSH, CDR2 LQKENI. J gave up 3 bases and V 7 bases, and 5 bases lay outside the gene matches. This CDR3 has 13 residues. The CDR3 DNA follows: TGTGCCAGCTTCGGACAGGAGGACACTGAAGCTTTCTTT. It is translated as CASFGQEDTEAFF. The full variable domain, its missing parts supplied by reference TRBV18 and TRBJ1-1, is NAGVMQNPRHLVRRRGQEARLRCSPMKGHSHVYWYRQLPEEGLKFMVYLQKENIIDESGMPKERFSAEFPKEGPSILRIQQVVRGDSAAYFCASFGQEDTEAFFGQGTRLTVV.

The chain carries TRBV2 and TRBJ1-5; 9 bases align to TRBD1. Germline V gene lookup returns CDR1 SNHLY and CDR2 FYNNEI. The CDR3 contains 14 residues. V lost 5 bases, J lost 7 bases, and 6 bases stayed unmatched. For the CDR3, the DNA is TGTGCCAGCAGTCAGGGACAGGGAAGGCAGCCCCAGCATTTT. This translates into CASSQGQGRQPQHF.

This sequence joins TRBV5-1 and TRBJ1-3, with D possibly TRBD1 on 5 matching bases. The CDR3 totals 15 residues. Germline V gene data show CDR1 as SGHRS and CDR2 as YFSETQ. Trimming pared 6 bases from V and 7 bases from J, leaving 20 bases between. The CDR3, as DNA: TGCGCCAGCAAGGAGGCAGGGACTCTCAGGAACACCATATATTTT. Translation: CASKEAGTLRNTIYF.

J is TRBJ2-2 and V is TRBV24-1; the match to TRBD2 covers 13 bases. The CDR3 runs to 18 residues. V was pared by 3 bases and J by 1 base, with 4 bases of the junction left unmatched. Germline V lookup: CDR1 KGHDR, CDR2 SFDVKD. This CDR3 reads CATSDQGLAGKNTGELFF. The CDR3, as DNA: TGTGCCACCAGTGATCAGGGACTAGCGGGAAAGAACACCGGGGAGCTGTTTTTT.

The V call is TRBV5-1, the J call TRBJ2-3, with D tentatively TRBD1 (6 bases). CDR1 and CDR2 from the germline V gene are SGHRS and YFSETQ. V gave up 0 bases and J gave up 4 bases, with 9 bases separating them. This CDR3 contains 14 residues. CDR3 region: CASSLGQVPDTQYF. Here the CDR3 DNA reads TGCGCCAGCAGCTTGGGACAGGTCCCAGATACGCAGTATTTT.

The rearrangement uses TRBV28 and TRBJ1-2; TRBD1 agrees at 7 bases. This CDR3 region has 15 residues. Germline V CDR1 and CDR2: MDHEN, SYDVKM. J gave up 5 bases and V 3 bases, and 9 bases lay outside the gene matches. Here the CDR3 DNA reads TGTGCCAGCAGTTTGGAGGGGGCAGGGAAATATGGCTACACCTTC. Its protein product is CASSLEGAGKYGYTF.

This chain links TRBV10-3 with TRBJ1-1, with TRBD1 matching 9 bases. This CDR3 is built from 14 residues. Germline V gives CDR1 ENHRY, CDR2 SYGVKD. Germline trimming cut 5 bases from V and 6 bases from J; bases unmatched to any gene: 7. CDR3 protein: CAISTGQGSAEAFF. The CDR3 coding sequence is TGTGCCATCAGTACGGGACAGGGATCGGCTGAAGCTTTCTTT.

CDR3 in amino acids: CASSLSGVRTDTQYF. CDR3 DNA sequence: TGCGCCAGCAGCTTATCGGGAGTCCGGACAGATACGCAGTATTTT. The chain carries TRBV5-1 and TRBJ2-3, with D possibly being TRBD2 (6 bases). There are 15 residues in the CDR3. V was cut by 2 bases and J by 3 bases, with 13 bases left in between. Germline V gives CDR1 SGHRS, CDR2 YFSETQ. Together with reference TRBV5-1 and TRBJ2-3, the CDR3 gives the full variable domain: KAGVTQTPRYLIKTRGQQVTLSCSPISGHRSVSWYQQTPGQGLQFLFEYFSETQRNKGNFPGRFSGRQFSNSRSEMNVSTLELGDSALYLCASSLSGVRTDTQYFGPGTRLTVL.

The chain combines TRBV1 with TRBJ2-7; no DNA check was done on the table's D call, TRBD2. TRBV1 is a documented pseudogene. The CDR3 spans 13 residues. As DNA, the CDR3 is TGCACCAGCAGCCGCGGACTAGCGGGCGAGCAGTACTTC. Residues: CTSSRGLAGEQYF.

The CDR3 coding sequence is TGTGCCAGCTCCCCCAGGGTTTACGGGGGTGAAAAACTGTTTTTT. It translates to CASSPRVYGGEKLFF. This chain uses TRBV18 with TRBJ1-4; TRBD1 is a possible D gene (5 bases). The V end was cut by 6 bases, the J end by 7 bases, with 18 bases between. CDR1 is KGHSH and CDR2 is LQKENI in the germline V gene. CDR3 size: 15 residues.

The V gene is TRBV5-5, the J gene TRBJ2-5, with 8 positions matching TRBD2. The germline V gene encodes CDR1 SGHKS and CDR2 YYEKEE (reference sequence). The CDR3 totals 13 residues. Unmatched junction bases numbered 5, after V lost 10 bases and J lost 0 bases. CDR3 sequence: CAAARGDQETQYF. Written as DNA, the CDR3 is TGTGCCGCTGCGCGGGGGGACCAAGAGACCCAGTACTTC.

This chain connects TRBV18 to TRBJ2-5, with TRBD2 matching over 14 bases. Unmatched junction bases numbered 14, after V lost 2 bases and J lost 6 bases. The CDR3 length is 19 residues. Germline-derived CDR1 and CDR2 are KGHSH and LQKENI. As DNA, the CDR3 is TGTGCCAGCTCACCAAATCCGGGACTAGCGGGAGACCTAAAGAAGACCCAGTACTTC. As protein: CASSPNPGLAGDLKKTQYF.

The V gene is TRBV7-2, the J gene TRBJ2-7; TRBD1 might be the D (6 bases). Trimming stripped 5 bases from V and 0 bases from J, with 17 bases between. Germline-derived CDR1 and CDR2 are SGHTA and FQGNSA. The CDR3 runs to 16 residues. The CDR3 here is CASSPGAGRSSYEQYF. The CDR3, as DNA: TGTGCCAGCAGCCCAGGGGCGGGCAGGAGCTCCTACGAGCAGTACTTC.

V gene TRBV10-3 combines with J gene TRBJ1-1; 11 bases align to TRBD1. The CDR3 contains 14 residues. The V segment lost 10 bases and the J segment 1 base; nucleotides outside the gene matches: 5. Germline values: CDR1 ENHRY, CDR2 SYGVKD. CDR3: CATAGQGGNTEAFF. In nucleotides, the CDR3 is TGTGCCACTGCGGGACAGGGGGGGAACACTGAAGCTTTCTTT.

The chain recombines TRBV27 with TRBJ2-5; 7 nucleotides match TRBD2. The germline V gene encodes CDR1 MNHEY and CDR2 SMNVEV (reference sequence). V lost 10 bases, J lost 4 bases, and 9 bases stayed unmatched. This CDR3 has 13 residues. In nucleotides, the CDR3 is TGTGCCACCTGGGAGCGGGGCGGAGAGACCCAGTACTTC. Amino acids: CATWERGGETQYF.

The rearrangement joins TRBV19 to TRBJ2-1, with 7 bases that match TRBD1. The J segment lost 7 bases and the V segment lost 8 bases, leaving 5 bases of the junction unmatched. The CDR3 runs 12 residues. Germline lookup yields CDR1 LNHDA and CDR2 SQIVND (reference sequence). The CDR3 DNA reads TGTGCCAGTTCTGACAGGGTGAATGAGCAGTTCTTC. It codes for CASSDRVNEQFF.

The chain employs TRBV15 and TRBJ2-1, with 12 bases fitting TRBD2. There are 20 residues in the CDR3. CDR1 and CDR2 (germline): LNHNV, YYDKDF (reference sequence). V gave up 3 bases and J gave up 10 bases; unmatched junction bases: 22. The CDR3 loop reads CATSSPGRIRLAGEGREQFF. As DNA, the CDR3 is TGTGCCACCAGCAGCCCCGGGAGGATCCGACTAGCGGGAGAGGGTAGGGAGCAGTTCTTC.

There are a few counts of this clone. CDR3: CAWSVLLDRALYGYTF. In nucleotides, the CDR3 is TGTGCCTGGAGTGTGCTATTGGACAGGGCCCTCTATGGCTACACCTTC. The chain couples TRBV30 to TRBJ1-2; TRBD1 aligns across 8 bases. The ends lost 0 bases at V and 4 bases at J; junction bases unmatched: 10. CDR3 length: 16 amino acids. CDR1 is GTSNPN, CDR2 SVGIG, per germline (reference sequence).

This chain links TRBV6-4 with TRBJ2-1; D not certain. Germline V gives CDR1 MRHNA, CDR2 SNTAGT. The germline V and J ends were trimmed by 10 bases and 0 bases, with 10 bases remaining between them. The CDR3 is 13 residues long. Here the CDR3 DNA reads TGTGCCAAATCGTCGAGCTCCTACAATGAGCAGTTCTTC. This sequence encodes CAKSSSSYNEQFF.

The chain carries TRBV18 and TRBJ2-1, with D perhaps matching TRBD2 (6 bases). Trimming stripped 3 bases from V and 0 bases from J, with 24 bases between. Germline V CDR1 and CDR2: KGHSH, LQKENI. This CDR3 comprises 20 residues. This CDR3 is CASSPLVSSRRGFSYNEQFF. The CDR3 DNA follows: TGTGCCAGCTCACCGTTGGTATCGAGCCGGAGGGGATTCTCCTACAATGAGCAGTTCTTC.

This chain's CDR3 is CASSLRAPSGSGNEQFF. The CDR3 DNA sequence: TGTGCCAGCAGCCTCCGAGCTCCCAGCGGGAGTGGCAATGAGCAGTTCTTC. The V call is TRBV4-2, the J call TRBJ2-1; 8 bases match TRBD2. The J segment lost 6 bases and the V segment lost 4 bases, leaving 14 bases of the junction unmatched. CDR3 length: 17 amino acids. Germline-derived CDR1 and CDR2 are LGHNA and YNFKEQ.

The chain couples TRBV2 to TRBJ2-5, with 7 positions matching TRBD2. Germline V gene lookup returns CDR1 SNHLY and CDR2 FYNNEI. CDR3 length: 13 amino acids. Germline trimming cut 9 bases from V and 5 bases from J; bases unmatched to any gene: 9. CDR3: CASLLRGGETQYF. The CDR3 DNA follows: TGTGCCAGTTTACTCCGGGGAGGGGAGACCCAGTACTTC.